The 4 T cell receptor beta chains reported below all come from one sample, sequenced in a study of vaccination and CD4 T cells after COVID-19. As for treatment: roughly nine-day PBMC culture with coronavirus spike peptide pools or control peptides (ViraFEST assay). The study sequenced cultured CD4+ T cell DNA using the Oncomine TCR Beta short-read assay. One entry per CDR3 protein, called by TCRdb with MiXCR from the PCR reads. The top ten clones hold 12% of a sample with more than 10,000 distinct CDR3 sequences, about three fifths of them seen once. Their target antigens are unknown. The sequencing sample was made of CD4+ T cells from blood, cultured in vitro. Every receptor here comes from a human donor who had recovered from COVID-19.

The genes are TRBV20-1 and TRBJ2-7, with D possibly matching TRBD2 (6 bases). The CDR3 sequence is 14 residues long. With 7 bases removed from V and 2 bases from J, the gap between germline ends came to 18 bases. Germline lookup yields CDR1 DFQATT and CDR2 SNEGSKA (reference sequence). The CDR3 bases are TGCAGTGTTGTGGGCCTAGCGCAGACCTACGAGCAGTACTTC. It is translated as CSVVGLAQTYEQYF.

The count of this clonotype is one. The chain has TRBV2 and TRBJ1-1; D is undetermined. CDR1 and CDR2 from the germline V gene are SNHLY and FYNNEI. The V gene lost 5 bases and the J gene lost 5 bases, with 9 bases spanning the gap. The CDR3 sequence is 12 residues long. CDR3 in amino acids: CASSPTVTEAFF. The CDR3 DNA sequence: TGTGCCAGCAGTCCTACAGTAACTGAAGCTTTCTTT.

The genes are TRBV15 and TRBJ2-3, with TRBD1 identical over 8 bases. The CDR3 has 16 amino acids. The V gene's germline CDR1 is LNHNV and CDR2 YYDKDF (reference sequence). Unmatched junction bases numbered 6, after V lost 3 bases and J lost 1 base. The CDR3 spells CATSSRQGLGTDTQYF. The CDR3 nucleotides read TGTGCCACCAGCAGTAGACAGGGGCTGGGCACAGATACGCAGTATTTT.

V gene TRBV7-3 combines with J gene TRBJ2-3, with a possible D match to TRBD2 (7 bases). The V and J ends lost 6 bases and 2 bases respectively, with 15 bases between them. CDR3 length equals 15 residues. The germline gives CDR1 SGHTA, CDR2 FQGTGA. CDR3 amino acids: CASSIEGGLTDTQYF. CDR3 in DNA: TGTGCCAGCAGTATAGAGGGGGGGCTCACAGATACGCAGTATTTT.